This T cell receptor beta chain appears in the sequencing data of a study of T-cell memory formation after mild COVID-19. Findings and limits, study-wide: The study found contracting CD4+ clones mainly in CM and EM and contracting CD8+ clones in EMRA. Memory sampled before infection contained some responding clones, suggesting cross-reactive memory joined. Whether day 37 second-wave clones are SARS-CoV-2-specific was not confirmed. Clones contracting over day 15 to 85 were CD4/CD8 balanced, with later expanders leaning CD4+.

MiXCR was run by TCRdb on the 5' RACE reads, yielding one entry per CDR3 protein. The table shows around 180,000 distinct CDR3 sequences, with roughly 20% occurring only once. With respect to this clonotype: The antigen is not known.

From germline, CDR1 is SEHNR and CDR2 FQNEAQ (reference sequence). The CDR3 covers 16 residues. Trimming cost V 4 bases and J 3 bases, with 18 bases left between them. The receptor was derived from a man between 18 and 35 years old who had mild COVID-19 (a few samples of this study predate the infection). Cell type and time point are not known. This chain links TRBV7-9 with TRBJ1-2; D is perhaps TRBD1 (5 bases). The specimen was PBMCs or a T cell subset sorted from them (not recorded which). CDR3 region: CASSWTSAGRDYGYTF. The CDR3 coding sequence is TGTGCCAGCAGCTGGACATCGGCCGGCCGCGACTATGGCTACACCTTC.